This T cell receptor delta chain was retrieved from a study of Vδ1+ human thymocytes. Findings of the study overall: Highly polyclonal TRG and TRD repertoires with Gaussian CDR3 length distributions appeared in thymus.

The CDR3 contains 18 residues. V was trimmed by 3 bases and J by 5 bases, leaving 25 bases between them. Looked up from germline, CDR1 is TSWWSYY and CDR2 is QGS. This clone was found a few times. Its antigen is not identified. RNA was extracted from the cells and then reverse transcribed. CDR3 amplicons came from multiplex PCR with pooled V-gene forward and constant-region reverse primers. TCRdb called clones from the multiplex PCR reads again using CATT. The table shows over 20,000 delta-chain clones, with roughly 8% occurring only once. The chain links TRDV1 to TRDJ1; D possibly corresponds to TRDD3 (9 bases). Sequenced material: Vdelta1+ gamma-delta thymocytes from the thymus. Noted subset: FACS-sorted CD3+ TCRalphabeta- TCRVdelta1+ TCRVdelta2- thymocytes. This receptor was obtained from a child less than two years old who had congenital heart surgery. The CDR3 reads CALGDCFLQGGIPDKLIF. The CDR3 DNA is TGTGCTCTTGGGGACTGCTTCCTACAAGGGGGGATACCGGATAAACTCATCTTT.